Listed below are T cell receptor beta chains from one sample, sequenced in a study of OX40 agonist ivuxolimab in advanced cancers. Profiled with immunoSEQ multiplex PCR; TCRdb holds only in-frame clones, not every one. The sample holds tens of thousands of clones, around 90% seen once. Sequences were derived from CD4+ or CD8+ T cells sorted from blood, sampled in a trial of the OX40 agonist ivuxolimab. Source of these receptors: an adult with an advanced solid tumor such as melanoma, head and neck, liver or kidney cancer. Each CDR3 is given with its conserved first and last residue. A D gene is named only where the DNA matches it firmly. Only part of the rows carry a size: once, few, many, or a class if the clone is expanded.

TRBD1,TRBV4-1,-,TRBJ1-2,TGCGCCAGCAGCCAAGTGGGGACAGGGTGGTTTGGCTACACCTTC,CASSQVGTGWFGYTF
-,TRBV19,-,TRBJ2-1,TGTGCCAGTAGAGGAAATCCGGGACCGCCAGGTAATGAGCAGTTCTTC,CASRGNPGPPGNEQFF
-,TRBV5-4,few,TRBJ1-1,TGTGCCAGCAACATGGGTGGACTGAACACTGAAGCTTTCTTT,CASNMGGLNTEAFF
-,TRBV30,-,TRBJ1-3,TGTGCCTGGAGTGTAACCACGGGAAACACCATATATTTT,CAWSVTTGNTIYF
-,TRBV28,-,TRBJ2-1,TGTGCCAGCACCTCAATGGGGGAGCTTCCCTACAATGAGCAGTTCTTC,CASTSMGELPYNEQFF
TRBD1,TRBV18,-,TRBJ2-2,TGTGCCAGCTCTATCGGACAGGGTGACACCGGGGAGCTGTTTTTT,CASSIGQGDTGELFF
-,TRBV11-2,-,TRBJ2-2,TGTGCCAGCAGCTTCGGGACAACCGGGGAGCTGTTTTTT,CASSFGTTGELFF
-,TRBV5-1,few,TRBJ1-5,TGCGCCAGCAGCTTGACAGCTGATCAGCCCCAGCATTTT,CASSLTADQPQHF
-,TRBV14,-,TRBJ1-2,TGTGCCAGCAGCCAAGCATCCGTAGGCTATGGCTACACCTTC,CASSQASVGYGYTF
TRBD1,TRBV2,-,TRBJ2-5,TGTGCCAGCAGTGAAAGACAGGGGAAAGAGACCCAGTACTTC,CASSERQGKETQYF
TRBD1,TRBV5-4,-,TRBJ2-4,TGTGCCAGCAGCTTTACAGGGGTTGAAAACATTCAGTACTTC,CASSFTGVENIQYF
TRBD1,TRBV19,-,TRBJ1-5,TGTGCCACCCGACAGGGCCCCCACCAGCCCCAGCATTTT,CATRQGPHQPQHF
-,TRBV7-2,-,TRBJ1-4,TGTGCCAGCAGCTTAGGGGGGACCAGAGGTGAAAAACTGTTTTTT,CASSLGGTRGEKLFF
-,TRBV19,-,TRBJ1-3,TGTGCCAGTAGTATAGCTGCCCTTCGATCTGGAAACACCATATATTTT,CASSIAALRSGNTIYF
-,TRBV5-1,once,TRBJ1-1,TGCGCCAGCAGTCTGGGGGGCCAGAACACTGAAGCTTTCTTT,CASSLGGQNTEAFF
-,TRBV5-8,-,TRBJ2-7,TGTGCCAGCAGCCGCGGCGGGGCTAGGAACTACGAGCAGTACTTC,CASSRGGARNYEQYF
-,TRBV7-9,-,TRBJ1-1,TGTGCCAGCAGCTCTCAGGGGACTGAAGCTTTCTTT,CASSSQGTEAFF
TRBD1,TRBV6-1,-,TRBJ2-5,TGTGCCAGCAGTACCCCAGGGGGCGAGACCCAGTACTTC,CASSTPGGETQYF
-,TRBV6-5,-,TRBJ2-3,TGTGCCAGCAGTTACTCGAGGCCAGATACGCAGTATTTT,CASSYSRPDTQYF
-,TRBV18,-,TRBJ1-5,TGTGCCAGCTCACCAAGGCATGCGGGGACCGTTAACGATCAGCCCCAGCATTTT,CASSPRHAGTVNDQPQHF
TRBD2,TRBV28,-,TRBJ2-7,TGTGCCAGCAGCCAAACCAGCGGGAGGGCCTACGAGCAGTACTTC,CASSQTSGRAYEQYF
-,TRBV6-1,-,TRBJ1-2,TGTGCCAGCAGTGTACTAAACCCCTCTGGCTACACCTTC,CASSVLNPSGYTF
TRBD1,TRBV27,-,TRBJ1-4,TGTGCCAGCAGTATAGACAGGGGGCGAACAGGTGAAAAACTGTTTTTT,CASSIDRGRTGEKLFF
-,TRBV27,-,TRBJ1-5,TGTGCCAGCAGTCCCGGTTTGACGCTCAATCAGCCCCAGCATTTT,CASSPGLTLNQPQHF
-,TRBV6-5,-,TRBJ2-7,TGTGCCAGCAGTTACAGGTTGGGGGGATACGAGCAGTACTTC,CASSYRLGGYEQYF
TRBD1,TRBV5-1,-,TRBJ2-3,TGCGCCAGCAGCAGGACAGGGGGCACAGATACGCAGTATTTT,CASSRTGGTDTQYF
-,TRBV5-1,-,TRBJ2-3,TGCGCCAGCAGCCCCAACATGGCCATTAGCACAGATACGCAGTATTTT,CASSPNMAISTDTQYF
-,TRBV7-5,-,TRBJ2-4,TGTGTCAGAAGCTTAGCGGGACGAAACATTCAGTACTTC,CVRSLAGRNIQYF
-,TRBV4-1,-,TRBJ2-3,TGCGCCAGCAGCCAAGATAGGGGCAGCGACCCAATAACAGATACGCAGTATTTT,CASSQDRGSDPITDTQYF
-,TRBV7-2,-,TRBJ1-5,TGTGCCAGCAGCTTAGTCGGAAATCAGCCCCAGCATTTT,CASSLVGNQPQHF
-,TRBV10-3,-,TRBJ1-1,TGTGCCATCAGTGAGTCAGGGAACACTGAAGCTTTCTTT,CAISESGNTEAFF
-,TRBV7-2,-,TRBJ1-2,TGTGCCAGCAGCTTAGCGGCGCAGGGAAGTGGCTACACCTTC,CASSLAAQGSGYTF
TRBD1,TRBV6-6,-,TRBJ1-3,TGTGCCAGCAGTGCCGACAGGGCGGTAAACACCATATATTTT,CASSADRAVNTIYF
-,TRBV10-1,-,TRBJ2-1,TGCGCCAGCAGTCCCGGGGGCTCCTACAATGAGCAGTTCTTC,CASSPGGSYNEQFF
-,TRBV5-4,-,TRBJ2-6,TGTGCCAGCAGCCCGGGAGACTACGGGGCCAACGTCCTGACTTTC,CASSPGDYGANVLTF
TRBD2,TRBV9,-,TRBJ2-7,TGTGCCAGCAGCGTAGTGGGTAGCGGGAGTAGTGAGCAGTACTTC,CASSVVGSGSSEQYF
-,TRBV20-1,-,TRBJ2-3,TGCAGGGCTCGGGCCACAGATACGCAGTATTTT,CRARATDTQYF
-,TRBV9,-,TRBJ2-6,TGTGCCAGCACTCGAGGGGGGAACTCTGGGGCCAACGTCCTGACTTTC,CASTRGGNSGANVLTF
TRBD2,TRBV28,-,TRBJ2-1,TGTGCCAGCAGTTGGCCCCGAGGTAGCGGGAGTACGGATGAGCAGTTCTTC,CASSWPRGSGSTDEQFF
-,TRBV5-1,-,TRBJ2-5,TGCGCCAGCAGCTTGGACAGCTCGTACCAAGAGACCCAGTACTTC,CASSLDSSYQETQYF
-,TRBV2,-,TRBJ1-2,TGTGCCAGCACCTACCCAGATGGCTACACCTTC,CASTYPDGYTF